This TCR beta chain was recovered during a study of T cells in Graves' hyperthyroidism and ophthalmopathy. The junction had 6 bases not matched to a gene; V was cut back by 5 bases and J by 5 bases. The length of the CDR3 is 13 residues. CDR1 is DFQATT and CDR2 is SNEGSKA in the germline V gene (reference sequence). RNA transcripts were the template for amplifying TCR beta CDR3 regions. The HTBI primer set drove a first-round RT-PCR of the TCR CDR3. From the multiplex PCR reads, TCRdb called clonotypes with MiXCR, one entry per CDR3 protein. The data contain 250,000 to 350,000 distinct CDR3 sequences, about 20% of them singletons.

Material for sequencing was blood. This chain joins TRBV20-1 and TRBJ1-1; 9 bases fit TRBD1. The TCR was taken from a man aged 25-45 years with Graves' ophthalmopathy. CDR3 in amino acids: CSAEQGAGTEAFF. CDR3 coding DNA: TGCAGTGCTGAACAGGGGGCTGGGACTGAAGCTTTCTTT.